This T cell receptor (beta chain) comes out of a study of metastatic and nonmetastatic thyroid tumors. Study-wide background: Repertoires were compared across blood and tumor or nodule tissue from malignant and benign thyroid patients.

Among the patients, none had received any treatment before thyroid surgery. This clone was recorded many times. Germline CDR1 reads SGHNT; CDR2 reads YENEEA. Deletions cut 1 base from V and 1 base from J, with 19 bases between. This CDR3 contains 18 residues. As originally analysed: Built for papillary thyroid cancer, a distant-metastasis classifier drew on CDR3 differences across clinicopathological groups. TCRdb re-called the PCR reads with MiXCR. The authors' filters were not applied to this entry. The sample contains about 50,000 clones, 4% to 5% of which appear only once. V usage is TRBV11-3 and J usage is TRBJ1-1; TRBD1 is a possible D gene (6 bases). This receptor was taken from a female donor with papillary thyroid cancer or a benign thyroid nodule (not recorded which). Some clones in this sample may be carry-over from other donors' samples. The sample was blood. Here the CDR3 reads CASSLAGWGRVGNTEAFF. The CDR3 coding sequence is TGTGCCAGCAGCTTAGCGGGTTGGGGGCGCGTAGGGAACACTGAAGCTTTCTTT. Looking up the rest from reference TRBV11-3 and TRBJ1-1 gives the full variable domain: EAGVVQSPRYKIIEKKQPVAFWCNPISGHNTLYWYLQNLGQGPELLIRYENEEAVDDSQLPKDRFSAERLKGVDSTLKIQPAELGDSAVYLCASSLAGWGRVGNTEAFFGQGTRLTVV.